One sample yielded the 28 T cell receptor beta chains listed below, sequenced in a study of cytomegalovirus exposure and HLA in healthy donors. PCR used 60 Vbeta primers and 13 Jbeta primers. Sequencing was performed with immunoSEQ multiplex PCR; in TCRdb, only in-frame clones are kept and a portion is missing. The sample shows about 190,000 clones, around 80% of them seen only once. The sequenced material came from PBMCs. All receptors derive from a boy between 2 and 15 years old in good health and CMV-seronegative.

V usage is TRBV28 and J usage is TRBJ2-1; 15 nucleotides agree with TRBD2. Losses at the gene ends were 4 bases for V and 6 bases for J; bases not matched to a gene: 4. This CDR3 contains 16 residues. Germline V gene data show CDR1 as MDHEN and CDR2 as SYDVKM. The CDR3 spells CASSWGLAGGINEQFF. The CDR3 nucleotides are TGTGCCAGCAGTTGGGGACTAGCGGGGGGTATCAATGAGCAGTTCTTC.

The CDR3 sequence: CASSPTRAGVMNTEAFF. CDR3 in DNA: TGTGCCAGCAGTCCTACGAGGGCAGGGGTTATGAACACTGAAGCTTTCTTT. The rearrangement links TRBV27 to TRBJ1-1; the D gene is possibly TRBD1 (6 bases). The CDR3 covers 17 residues. Trimming stripped 5 bases from V and 0 bases from J, with 19 bases between. CDR1 is MNHEY and CDR2 is SMNVEV in the germline V gene (reference sequence).

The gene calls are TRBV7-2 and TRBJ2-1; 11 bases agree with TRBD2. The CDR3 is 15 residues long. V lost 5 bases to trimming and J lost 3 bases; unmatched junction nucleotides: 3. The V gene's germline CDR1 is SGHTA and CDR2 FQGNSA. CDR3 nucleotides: TGTGCCAGCAGCCCGCTAGCGGGGGGCTACAATGAGCAGTTCTTC. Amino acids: CASSPLAGGYNEQFF.

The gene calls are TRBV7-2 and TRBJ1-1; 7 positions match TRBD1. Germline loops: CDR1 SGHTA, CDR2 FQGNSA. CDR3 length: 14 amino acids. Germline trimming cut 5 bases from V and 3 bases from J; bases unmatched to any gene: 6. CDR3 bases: TGTGCCAGCAGCGTGACAGGGCCGGACACTGAAGCTTTCTTT. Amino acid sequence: CASSVTGPDTEAFF.

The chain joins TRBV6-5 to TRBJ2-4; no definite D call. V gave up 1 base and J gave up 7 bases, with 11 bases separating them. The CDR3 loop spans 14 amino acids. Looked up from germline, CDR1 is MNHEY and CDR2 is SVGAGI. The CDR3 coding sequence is TGTGCCAGCAGTTACTTAGCAGATCCGAACATTCAGTACTTC. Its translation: CASSYLADPNIQYF.

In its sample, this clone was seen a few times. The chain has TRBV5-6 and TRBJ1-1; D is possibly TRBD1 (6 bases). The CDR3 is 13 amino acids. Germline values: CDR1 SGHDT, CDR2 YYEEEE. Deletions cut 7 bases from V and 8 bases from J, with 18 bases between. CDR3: CASSEGYGTEAFF. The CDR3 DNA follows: TGTGCCAGCTCCGAAGGGTACGGGACAGAAGCTTTCTTT.

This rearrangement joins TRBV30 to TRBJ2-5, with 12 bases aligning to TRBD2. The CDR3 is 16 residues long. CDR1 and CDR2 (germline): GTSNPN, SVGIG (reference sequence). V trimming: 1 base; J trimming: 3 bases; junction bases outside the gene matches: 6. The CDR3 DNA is TGTGCCTGGAGTGATACTCGACTAGCGGGAGAAGAGACCCAGTACTTC. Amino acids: CAWSDTRLAGEETQYF.

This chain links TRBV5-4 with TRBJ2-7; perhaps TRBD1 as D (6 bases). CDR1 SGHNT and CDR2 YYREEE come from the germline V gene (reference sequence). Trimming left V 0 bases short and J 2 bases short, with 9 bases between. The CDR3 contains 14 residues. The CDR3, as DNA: TGTGCCAGCAGCTTGGCGGGACAAACCTACGAGCAGTACTTC. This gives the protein CASSLAGQTYEQYF.

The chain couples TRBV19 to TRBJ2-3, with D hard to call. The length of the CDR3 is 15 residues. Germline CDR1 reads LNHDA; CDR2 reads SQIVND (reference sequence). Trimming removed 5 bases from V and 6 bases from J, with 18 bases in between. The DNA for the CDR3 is TGTGCCAGTAGTCATCCCCTTTCCTCAGTGGATACGCAGTATTTT. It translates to CASSHPLSSVDTQYF. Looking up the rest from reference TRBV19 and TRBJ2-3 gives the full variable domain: DGGITQSPKYLFRKEGQNVTLSCEQNLNHDAMYWYRQDPGQGLRLIYYSQIVNDFQKGDIAEGYSVSREKKESFPLTVTSAQKNPTAFYLCASSHPLSSVDTQYFGPGTRLTVL.

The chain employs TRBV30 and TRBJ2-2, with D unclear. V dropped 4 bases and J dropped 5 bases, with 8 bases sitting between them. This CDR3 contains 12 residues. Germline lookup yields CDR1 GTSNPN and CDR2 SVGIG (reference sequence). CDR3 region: CAWKSRTGELFF. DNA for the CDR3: TGTGCCTGGAAGAGCAGGACCGGGGAGCTGTTTTTT.

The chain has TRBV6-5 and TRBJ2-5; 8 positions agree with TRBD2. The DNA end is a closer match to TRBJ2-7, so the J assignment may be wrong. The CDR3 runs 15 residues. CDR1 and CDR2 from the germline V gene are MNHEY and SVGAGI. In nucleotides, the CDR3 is TGTGCCAGCAGGGAGACTAGCGCATACTACTACGAGCAGTACTTC. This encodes CASRETSAYYYEQYF.

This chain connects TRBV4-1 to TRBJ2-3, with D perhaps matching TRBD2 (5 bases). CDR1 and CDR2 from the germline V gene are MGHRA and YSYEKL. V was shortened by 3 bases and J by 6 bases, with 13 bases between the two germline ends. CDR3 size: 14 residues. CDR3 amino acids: CASSQSAVGDTQYF. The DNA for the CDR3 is TGCGCCAGCAGCCAGTCAGCGGTGGGGGATACGCAGTATTTT.

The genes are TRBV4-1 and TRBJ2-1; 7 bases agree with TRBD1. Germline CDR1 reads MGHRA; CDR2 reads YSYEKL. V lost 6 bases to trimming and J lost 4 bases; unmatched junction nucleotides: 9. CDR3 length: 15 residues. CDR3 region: CASSTAGGTYNEQFF. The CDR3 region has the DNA TGCGCCAGCAGTACCGCAGGGGGAACTTACAATGAGCAGTTCTTC.

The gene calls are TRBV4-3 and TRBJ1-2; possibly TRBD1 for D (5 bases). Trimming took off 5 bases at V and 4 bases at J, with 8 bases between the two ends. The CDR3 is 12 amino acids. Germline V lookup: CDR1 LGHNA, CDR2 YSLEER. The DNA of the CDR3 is TGCGCCAGCAGCGAAAGGGGCTATGGCTACACCTTC. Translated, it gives CASSERGYGYTF.

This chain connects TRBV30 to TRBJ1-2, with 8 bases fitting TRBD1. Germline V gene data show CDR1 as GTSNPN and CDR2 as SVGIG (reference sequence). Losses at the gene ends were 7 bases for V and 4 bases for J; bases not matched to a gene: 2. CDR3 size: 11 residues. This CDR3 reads CASGGSYGYTF. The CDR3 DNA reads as TGTGCCTCAGGGGGCAGCTATGGCTACACCTTC.

In DNA form, the CDR3 reads TGTGCCAGCAGTTACGCGAGCGGGGGGGGCGAGACCCAGTACTTC. Its protein is CASSYASGGGETQYF. This chain joins TRBV6-6 and TRBJ2-5; 10 nucleotides align to TRBD2. The CDR3 is 15 residues long. CDR1 and CDR2 (germline): MNHNY, SVGAGI (reference sequence). V lost 2 bases to trimming and J lost 5 bases; unmatched junction nucleotides: 5.

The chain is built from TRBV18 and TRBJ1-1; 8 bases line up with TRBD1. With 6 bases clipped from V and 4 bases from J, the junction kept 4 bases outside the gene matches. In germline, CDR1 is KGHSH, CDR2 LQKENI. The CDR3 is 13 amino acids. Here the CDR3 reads CASSRTGFTEAFF. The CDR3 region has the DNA TGTGCCAGCTCTCGGACAGGGTTCACTGAAGCTTTCTTT. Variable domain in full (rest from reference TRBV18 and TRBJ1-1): NAGVMQNPRHLVRRRGQEARLRCSPMKGHSHVYWYRQLPEEGLKFMVYLQKENIIDESGMPKERFSAEFPKEGPSILRIQQVVRGDSAAYFCASSRTGFTEAFFGQGTRLTVV.

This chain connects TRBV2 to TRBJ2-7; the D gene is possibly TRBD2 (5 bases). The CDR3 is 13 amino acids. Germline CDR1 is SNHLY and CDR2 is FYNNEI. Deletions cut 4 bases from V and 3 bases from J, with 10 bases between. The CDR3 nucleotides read TGTGCCAGCAGTGGTATTAGCGTCTACGAGCAGTACGTC. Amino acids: CASSGISVYEQYV.

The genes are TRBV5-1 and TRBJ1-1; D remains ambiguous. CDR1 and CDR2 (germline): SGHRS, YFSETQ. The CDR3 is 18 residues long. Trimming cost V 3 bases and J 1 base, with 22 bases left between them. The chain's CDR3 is CASSSSMEWSPENTEAFF. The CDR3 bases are TGCGCCAGCAGCTCCAGCATGGAGTGGAGCCCAGAGAACACTGAAGCTTTCTTT.

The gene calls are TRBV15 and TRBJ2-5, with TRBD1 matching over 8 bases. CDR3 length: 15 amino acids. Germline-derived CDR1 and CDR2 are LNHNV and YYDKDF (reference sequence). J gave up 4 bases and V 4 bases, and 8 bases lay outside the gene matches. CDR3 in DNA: TGTGCCACCAGCAACCCCGGGACAGGTCCAGAGACCCAGTACTTC. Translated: CATSNPGTGPETQYF.

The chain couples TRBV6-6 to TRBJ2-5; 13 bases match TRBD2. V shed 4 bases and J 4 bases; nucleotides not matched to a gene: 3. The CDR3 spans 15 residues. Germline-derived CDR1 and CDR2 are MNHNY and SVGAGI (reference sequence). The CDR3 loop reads CASSSWTSGRETQYF. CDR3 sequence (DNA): TGTGCCAGCAGTTCCTGGACTAGCGGGAGAGAGACCCAGTACTTC.

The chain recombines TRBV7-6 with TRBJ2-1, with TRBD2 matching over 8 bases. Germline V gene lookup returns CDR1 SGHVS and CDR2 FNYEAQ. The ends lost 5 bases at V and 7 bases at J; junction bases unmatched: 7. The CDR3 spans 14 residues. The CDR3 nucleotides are TGTGCCAGCAGCACTAGCGGATCGGGGAATGAGCAGTTCTTC. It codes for CASSTSGSGNEQFF.

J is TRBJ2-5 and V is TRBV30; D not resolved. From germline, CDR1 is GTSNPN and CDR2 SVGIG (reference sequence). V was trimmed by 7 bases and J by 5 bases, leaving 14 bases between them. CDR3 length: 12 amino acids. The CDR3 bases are TGTGCCTACACCGAACAGCCGGAGACCCAGTACTTC. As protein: CAYTEQPETQYF. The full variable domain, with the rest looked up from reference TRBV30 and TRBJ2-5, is SQTIHQWPATLVQPVGSPLSLECTVEGTSNPNLYWYRQAAGRGLQLLFYSVGIGQISSEVPQNLSASRPQDRQFILSSKKLLLSDSGFYLCAYTEQPETQYFGPGTRLLVL.

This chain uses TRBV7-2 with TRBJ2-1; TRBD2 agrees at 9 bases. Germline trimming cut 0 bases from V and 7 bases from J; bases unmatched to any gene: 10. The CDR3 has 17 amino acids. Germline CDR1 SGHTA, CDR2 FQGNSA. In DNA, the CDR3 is TGTGCCAGCAGCTTAGCGCCCAGGACTAGCGAGATTAATGAGCAGTTCTTC. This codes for CASSLAPRTSEINEQFF.

The CDR3 DNA follows: TGTGCCACCCAGGGGGGACAGGGGACTGGGGTTCAGTACTTC. It yields the protein CATQGGQGTGVQYF. V gene TRBV28 combines with J gene TRBJ2-4, with 10 bases that match TRBD1. CDR3 length equals 14 residues. Losses at the gene ends were 10 bases for V and 11 bases for J; bases not matched to a gene: 14. Germline V gene sequence: CDR1 MDHEN, CDR2 SYDVKM.

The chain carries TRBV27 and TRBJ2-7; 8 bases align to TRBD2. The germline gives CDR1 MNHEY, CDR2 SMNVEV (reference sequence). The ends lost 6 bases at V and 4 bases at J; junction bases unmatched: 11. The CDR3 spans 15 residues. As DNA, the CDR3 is TGTGCCAGCAGGGGATGGAGAAGCGGGAGTTACGAGCAGTACTTC. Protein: CASRGWRSGSYEQYF.

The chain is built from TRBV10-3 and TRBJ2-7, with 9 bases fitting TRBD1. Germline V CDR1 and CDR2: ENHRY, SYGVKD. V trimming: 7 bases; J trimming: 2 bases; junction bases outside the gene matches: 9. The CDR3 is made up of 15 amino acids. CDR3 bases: TGTGCCATCAACCCCCGGGACAGGGTCACCTACGAGCAGTACGTC. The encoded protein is CAINPRDRVTYEQYV.

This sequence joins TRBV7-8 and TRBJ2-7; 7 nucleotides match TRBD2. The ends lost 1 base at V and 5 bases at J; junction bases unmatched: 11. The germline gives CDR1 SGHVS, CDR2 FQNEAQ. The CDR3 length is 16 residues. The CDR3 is CASSLDQSLGGDEQYF. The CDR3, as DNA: TGTGCCAGCAGCTTAGATCAAAGTTTGGGGGGGGACGAGCAGTACTTC.